The 3 T cell receptor beta chains presented below share a single source sample, sequenced in a study of CD8 T cells in Susac syndrome. The RNA, 0.5 to 1 ug, was put through reverse transcription using random hexamers. One entry per CDR3 protein, called by TCRdb with MiXCR from the immunoSEQ multiplex PCR reads. Here the sample spans just over 300,000 distinct CDR3 sequences, about 90% being singletons. What was sequenced was CD4+ T cells from PBMCs. The receptors were gathered from a human donor with multiple sclerosis.

The chain carries TRBV29-1 and TRBJ1-1, with TRBD1 matching over 7 bases. Germline CDR1 SQVTM, CDR2 ANQGSEA. CDR3 length equals 13 residues. V dropped 4 bases and J dropped 4; count of bases not matched to a gene: 6. CDR3: CSVVEGAPTEAFF. DNA for the CDR3: TGCAGCGTTGTTGAGGGGGCGCCCACTGAAGCTTTCTTT. The full variable domain, its missing parts supplied by reference TRBV29-1 and TRBJ1-1, is SAVISQKPSRDICQRGTSLTIQCQVDSQVTMMFWYRQQPGQSLTLIATANQGSEATYESGFVIDKFPISRPNLTFSTLTVSNMSPEDSSIYLCSVVEGAPTEAFFGQGTRLTVV.

This chain joins TRBV25-1 and TRBJ2-5, with 10 bases matching TRBD2. V dropped 5 bases and J dropped 8; count of bases not matched to a gene: 5. The germline CDR1 and CDR2 sequences are MGHDK and SYGVNS. This CDR3 is 13 amino acids long. The chain's CDR3 is CASSSSSGRTQYF. The DNA of the CDR3 is TGTGCCAGCAGTAGTTCTAGCGGGAGAACCCAGTACTTC. Complete variable domain (other parts from reference TRBV25-1 and TRBJ2-5): EADIYQTPRYLVIGTGKKITLECSQTMGHDKMYWYQQDPGMELHLIHYSYGVNSTEKGDLSSESTVSRIRTEHFPLTLESARPSHTSQYLCASSSSSGRTQYFGPGTRLLVL.

The rearrangement links TRBV24-1 to TRBJ2-4; TRBD2 matches at 14 bases. The J segment lost 7 bases and the V segment lost 2 bases, leaving 6 bases of the junction unmatched. The CDR3 contains 17 residues. Germline V CDR1 and CDR2: KGHDR, SFDVKD. The CDR3 bases are TGTGCCACCAGTGATTCTTGGACTAGCGGGGGGAAGAACATTCAGTACTTC. Its protein is CATSDSWTSGGKNIQYF.